This TCR beta chain was retrieved from a study of T cells after yellow fever vaccination. The table lists this clonotype with a few counts. What it binds is unknown. One entry per CDR3 protein results from TCRdb running MiXCR on the 5' RACE reads. The sample carries 250,000 to 350,000 distinct CDR3 sequences, about 6.6% recorded once. The CDR3 loop spans 14 amino acids. V trimming: 6 bases; J trimming: 4 bases; junction bases outside the gene matches: 4. Findings of the study overall: Secondary responses were weaker yet peaked faster, day 5 versus 15.

The chain has TRBV12-3 or TRBV12-4 and TRBJ2-2, with 8 bases fitting TRBD2. The TCR comes from a man younger than 35 who received the YFV17D yellow fever vaccine. This material consisted of PBMCs, taken around 45 days after the first yellow fever vaccination. This chain's CDR3 is CASSPGGGTGELFF. The DNA of the CDR3 is TGTGCCAGCAGCCCGGGGGGGGGCACCGGGGAGCTGTTTTTT.